The rows below give T cell receptor beta chains drawn from one sample of a study of blood T cell repertoires in COVID-19. Generated by immunoSEQ multiplex PCR, the TCRdb table keeps only in-frame clones and is missing some. The sample lists 95,000 to 110,000 clones, roughly 84% seen once, with around 13% in the top ten. The sample comprised peripheral blood. Receptor source: a human donor in a cohort sampled during active COVID-19. Both conserved end residues are trimmed from each CDR3. The order of the fields is CDR3 protein, J gene, V gene.

cdr3_aa: ASSRTAGGNEKLF; j_call: TRBJ1-4; v_call: TRBV5-5
cdr3_aa: ASNGGRGYAF; j_call: TRBJ1-1; v_call: TRBV19
cdr3_aa: ASGQGPTGELF; j_call: TRBJ2-2; v_call: TRBV21-1
cdr3_aa: ASSSDRGRVGYGYT; j_call: TRBJ1-2; v_call: TRBV6-5
cdr3_aa: AWTQNYGYT; j_call: TRBJ1-2; v_call: TRBV30
cdr3_aa: ASSDPGTANTEAF; j_call: TRBJ1-1; v_call: TRBV25-1
cdr3_aa: ASSGQKMGMNTEAF; j_call: TRBJ1-1; v_call: TRBV9
cdr3_aa: ASSLSGSYNEQF; j_call: TRBJ2-1; v_call: TRBV7-3
cdr3_aa: ASTGDRRYGYT; j_call: TRBJ1-2; v_call: TRBV7-8
cdr3_aa: ASSPPGSSYNEQF; j_call: TRBJ2-1; v_call: TRBV14
cdr3_aa: ASSPRTSGGPYNEQF; j_call: TRBJ2-1; v_call: TRBV4-3
cdr3_aa: ASSSDRGPYNEQF; j_call: TRBJ2-1; v_call: TRBV7-3
cdr3_aa: ASSHPGGSTNEQF; j_call: TRBJ2-1; v_call: TRBV5-1
cdr3_aa: ASSIAGINIAKNIQY; j_call: TRBJ2-4; v_call: TRBV19
cdr3_aa: ATSAQRAGSRNQPQH; j_call: TRBJ1-5; v_call: TRBV15
cdr3_aa: AWSLAGQNFYGYT; j_call: TRBJ1-2; v_call: TRBV30
cdr3_aa: ASSHKTGSSYNSPLH; j_call: TRBJ1-6; v_call: TRBV3-1/TRBV3-2
cdr3_aa: AWSGRRTEAF; j_call: TRBJ1-1; v_call: TRBV30
cdr3_aa: ASSSTGTGAGEQY; j_call: TRBJ2-7; v_call: TRBV7-6
cdr3_aa: ASSWGGQGTAHSPLH; j_call: TRBJ1-6; v_call: TRBV27
cdr3_aa: ASSNGEGYDTEAF; j_call: TRBJ1-1; v_call: TRBV4-2
cdr3_aa: AIRMDRSYEQY; j_call: TRBJ2-7; v_call: TRBV10-3
cdr3_aa: ASSPRLAGQGTQY; j_call: TRBJ2-5; v_call: TRBV3-1/TRBV3-2
cdr3_aa: ASSSGRTEAF; j_call: TRBJ1-1; v_call: TRBV27
cdr3_aa: ASTEGRGRRGTEAF; j_call: TRBJ1-1; v_call: TRBV10-2
cdr3_aa: ASIWTGPEQY; j_call: TRBJ2-7; v_call: TRBV27
cdr3_aa: ASSPQGPPGNTIY; j_call: TRBJ1-3; v_call: TRBV18
cdr3_aa: AWSVLGTGGYT; j_call: TRBJ1-2; v_call: TRBV30
cdr3_aa: ASSATGPSNYGYT; j_call: TRBJ1-2; v_call: TRBV5-4
cdr3_aa: ASSRQGRSNQPQH; j_call: TRBJ1-5; v_call: TRBV28
cdr3_aa: ASSSAGWNTEAF; j_call: TRBJ1-1; v_call: TRBV28
cdr3_aa: ASSSGTNNSPLH; j_call: TRBJ1-6; v_call: TRBV6-6
cdr3_aa: SVLRSSGRETQY; j_call: TRBJ2-5; v_call: TRBV29-1
cdr3_aa: AISESDNSPLH; j_call: TRBJ1-6; v_call: TRBV10-3
cdr3_aa: ASSTTGLNTEAF; j_call: TRBJ1-1; v_call: TRBV19
cdr3_aa: ASSAPDRDRGLNEQF; j_call: TRBJ2-1; v_call: TRBV6-1
cdr3_aa: ASGLVGTPNSQETQY; j_call: TRBJ2-5; v_call: TRBV12-5
cdr3_aa: ASSLAGARTGELF; j_call: TRBJ2-2; v_call: TRBV7-2
cdr3_aa: ASEYRDTRGEQY; j_call: TRBJ2-7; v_call: TRBV5-6
cdr3_aa: ASAPWRGTDTQY; j_call: TRBJ2-3; v_call: TRBV5-1
cdr3_aa: ASRRGDTQY; j_call: TRBJ2-3; v_call: TRBV4-1
cdr3_aa: ASSPRNREAETQY; j_call: TRBJ2-5; v_call: TRBV5-4
cdr3_aa: ASTPGGQGSYEQY; j_call: TRBJ2-7; v_call: TRBV5-4
cdr3_aa: ASSPQRWETQY; j_call: TRBJ2-5; v_call: TRBV7-2
cdr3_aa: ASSPSEVVNNEQF; j_call: TRBJ2-1; v_call: TRBV7-9
cdr3_aa: ASRSLSYNSPLH; j_call: TRBJ1-6; v_call: TRBV5-1
cdr3_aa: ASKQGAIKNIQY; j_call: TRBJ2-4; v_call: TRBV5-6
cdr3_aa: ASSLAGEAGNTIY; j_call: TRBJ1-3; v_call: TRBV7-8
cdr3_aa: ASSQIDRVNSPLH; j_call: TRBJ1-6; v_call: TRBV18
cdr3_aa: ASSLGSGDTGELF; j_call: TRBJ2-2; v_call: TRBV5-1
cdr3_aa: ASSPQGSYGYT; j_call: TRBJ1-2; v_call: TRBV5-5
cdr3_aa: ASSQDGQGTEAF; j_call: TRBJ1-1; v_call: TRBV4-1
cdr3_aa: ASSESGGGAHEQY; j_call: TRBJ2-7; v_call: TRBV25-1
cdr3_aa: ASRPWVGQPLGGYT; j_call: TRBJ1-2; v_call: TRBV27
cdr3_aa: ASSFTGGAHSYEQY; j_call: TRBJ2-7; v_call: TRBV5-5
cdr3_aa: ASSQSQGGRRSPLH; j_call: TRBJ1-6; v_call: TRBV3-1/TRBV3-2
cdr3_aa: ATSDPLSPSGAF; j_call: TRBJ1-1; v_call: TRBV24-1
cdr3_aa: ASSLGLRGQETQY; j_call: TRBJ2-5; v_call: TRBV7-7
cdr3_aa: ASSYRTGRDTEAF; j_call: TRBJ1-1; v_call: TRBV6-2/TRBV6-3
cdr3_aa: ASSLSTEAF; j_call: TRBJ1-1; v_call: TRBV11-2